The entry that follows covers one T cell receptor (beta chain) sequence. Its antigen remains unknown. Sequence at one end of the junction differs from germline and may be a read error. This sample is drawn from a study of CD8+ T cells in alopecia areata. The CDR3 totals 16 residues. Germline V gene lookup returns CDR1 MGHRA and CDR2 YSYEKL. Study-level results: For lesional scalp, especially alopecia totalis/universalis, clonality was higher than in normal scalp.

RNA extraction was followed by reverse transcription into cDNA, which acted as the sequencing template. Measured with immunoSEQ multiplex PCR; TCRdb has only the in-frame clones, and not every one. The sample includes 69,000 or so clones, 50% to 75% seen only once; the top ten take more than 15%. Specimen: CD8+ T cells sorted from blood, collected at week 0. The source is a human donor with alopecia areata. The chain recombines TRBV4-1 with TRBJ2-2; D remains unclear. DNA of the CDR3: TGTGCCAGCAGCCAAGCTAAGGATCCAAACACCGGGGAGCTGTTTTTT. It encodes CASSQAKDPNTGELFF.